Each of the 3 T cell receptor beta chains below was sequenced from the same sample in a study of cytotoxic CD8 clonotypes in ibrutinib-treated CLL (dated by TCRdb to about 2021). Library preparation employed the immunoSEQ multiplex PCR assay. TCRdb holds this immuneACCESS table with in-frame rearrangements only. Some clones are missing; in checked studies, unresolved V genes explain under half, and the rest has no known cause. The sample table lists some 300,000 clones, 80% of them with a count of one. In total, the top ten clones hold under 8.5% of the sample. Specimen: PBMCs, collected before ibrutinib treatment. These TCRs come from a human donor with chronic lymphocytic leukemia.

V usage is TRBV4-2 and J usage is TRBJ1-2, with TRBD1 matching 7 bases. V shed 1 base and J 7 bases; nucleotides not matched to a gene: 3. There are 13 residues in the CDR3. Germline assignment: CDR1 LGHNA and CDR2 YNFKEQ. As DNA, the CDR3 is TGTGCCAGCAGCCAAGGGGACAGCGGTGGCTACACCTTC. Amino acid sequence: CASSQGDSGGYTF.

This sequence joins TRBV25-1 and TRBJ1-3; a possible D gene is TRBD1 (6 bases). CDR3 length: 15 amino acids. V was shortened by 4 bases and J by 2 bases, with 12 bases between the two germline ends. CDR1 MGHDK and CDR2 SYGVNS come from the germline V gene. CDR3 nucleotides: TGTGCCAGCAGTGCGACAGGATCTCCTGGAAACACCATATATTTT. This gives the protein CASSATGSPGNTIYF.

The J gene is TRBJ2-5, the V gene TRBV7-2; TRBD2 agrees at 12 bases. Germline lookup yields CDR1 SGHTA and CDR2 FQGNSA. Unmatched junction bases numbered 4, after V lost 2 bases and J lost 3 bases. The CDR3 totals 16 residues. Here the CDR3 reads CASSLLAGGPEETQYF. The CDR3 DNA sequence: TGTGCCAGCAGCTTACTAGCGGGAGGGCCGGAAGAGACCCAGTACTTC.